The rows below give T cell receptor beta chains drawn from one sample of a study of blood T cells in healthy people across ages. Each CDR3 protein is one row after TCRdb ran MiXCR on the 5' RACE reads. The sample includes some 930,000 distinct CDR3 sequences, about 29% of them seen just once. These same data were also listed under a study on T cells of mothers and their children.

Sequences were obtained from blood. All receptors derive from a middle-aged woman in good health. Each CDR3 is given with its conserved first and last residue. The order of the fields is V gene, J gene, clone size, D gene, CDR3 DNA, CDR3 protein. A D gene is named only where the DNA matches it firmly. Rows may omit the clone size; those that give it use once, few, many or a size class.

V gene: TRBV12-3/TRBV12-4
J gene: TRBJ1-2
clone size: few
D gene: TRBD1
CDR3 DNA: TGTGCCAGCAGTTCCTCCCAAACAGGGGGGGGCTACACCTTC
CDR3 protein: CASSSSQTGGGYTF

V gene: TRBV10-3
J gene: TRBJ2-7
clone size: .
D gene: .
CDR3 DNA: TGTGCCATCAGTGATAGGAGGGCCCGTTCCGACGAGCAGTACTTC
CDR3 protein: CAISDRRARSDEQYF

V gene: TRBV9
J gene: TRBJ2-7
clone size: few
D gene: TRBD1
CDR3 DNA: TGTGCCAGCAGCCTAACCGGGACAGGGTCTGTGGAGCAGTACTTC
CDR3 protein: CASSLTGTGSVEQYF

V gene: TRBV9
J gene: TRBJ2-1
clone size: few
D gene: TRBD2
CDR3 DNA: TGTGCCAGCGGTTCGGGGGGGCTGAATGAGCAGTTCTTC
CDR3 protein: CASGSGGLNEQFF

V gene: TRBV28
J gene: TRBJ2-7
clone size: .
D gene: TRBD2
CDR3 DNA: TGTGTCAGCACCCGCGGGGGGCGCCTCCACGAGCAGTACTTC
CDR3 protein: CVSTRGGRLHEQYF

V gene: TRBV11-2
J gene: TRBJ2-7
clone size: .
D gene: .
CDR3 DNA: TGTGCCAGCAGCTTAGAATTTCGAACAGGGTCAGGGAGATTAAACGAGCAGTACTTC
CDR3 protein: CASSLEFRTGSGRLNEQYF

V gene: TRBV29-1
J gene: TRBJ2-7
clone size: few
D gene: .
CDR3 DNA: TGCAGCGTTGGAGCGGAGGGCCTGGGGCCCTACGAGCAGTACTTC
CDR3 protein: CSVGAEGLGPYEQYF

V gene: TRBV6-5
J gene: TRBJ1-2
clone size: many
D gene: .
CDR3 DNA: TGTGCCAGCACCGGCAGTGGCTATGGCTACACCTTC
CDR3 protein: CASTGSGYGYTF

V gene: TRBV20-1
J gene: TRBJ2-7
clone size: many
D gene: .
CDR3 DNA: TGCAGTGCTAGATTGTCGGGGAGAGGGCAGTACTTC
CDR3 protein: CSARLSGRGQYF

V gene: TRBV6-1
J gene: TRBJ1-1
clone size: few
D gene: .
CDR3 DNA: TGTGCCAGCATCAAGGGGACTGAAGCTTTCTTT
CDR3 protein: CASIKGTEAFF

V gene: TRBV6-2/TRBV6-3
J gene: TRBJ2-1
clone size: few
D gene: TRBD2
CDR3 DNA: TGTGCCAGCAGTTTAACTACTAGCGGGGGGGCCCGCAATGAGCAGTTCTTC
CDR3 protein: CASSLTTSGGARNEQFF

V gene: TRBV7-9
J gene: TRBJ1-2
clone size: .
D gene: .
CDR3 DNA: TGTGCCAGCAGCCCTGGACAGCAACGTGGCTACACCTTC
CDR3 protein: CASSPGQQRGYTF

V gene: TRBV12-3/TRBV12-4
J gene: TRBJ1-2
clone size: .
D gene: TRBD1
CDR3 DNA: TGTGCCAGCAGTTTTGGCAGGGGGTGGGTTAACTATGGCTACACCTTC
CDR3 protein: CASSFGRGWVNYGYTF

V gene: TRBV10-3
J gene: TRBJ1-6
clone size: many
D gene: TRBD1
CDR3 DNA: TGTGCCATCAGGGGACAGGGAGATCCATCCCTCCACTTT
CDR3 protein: CAIRGQGDPSLHF

V gene: TRBV29-1
J gene: TRBJ1-3
clone size: .
D gene: .
CDR3 DNA: TGCGCCCTGGCCCGAGGAAACACCATATATTTT
CDR3 protein: CALARGNTIYF

V gene: TRBV28
J gene: TRBJ1-2
clone size: many
D gene: TRBD1
CDR3 DNA: TGTGCCAGCAGCTCCGGGACAGGATTAATCTATGGCTACACCTTC
CDR3 protein: CASSSGTGLIYGYTF

V gene: TRBV3-1
J gene: TRBJ2-1
clone size: many
D gene: .
CDR3 DNA: TGTGCCACTAAGGACTACAGGAATGAGCAGTTCTTC
CDR3 protein: CATKDYRNEQFF

V gene: TRBV3-1
J gene: TRBJ2-6
clone size: .
D gene: .
CDR3 DNA: TGTGCCAGCAGCCCGGACCAGTCTGGGGCCAACGTCCTGACTTTC
CDR3 protein: CASSPDQSGANVLTF

V gene: TRBV30
J gene: TRBJ1-5
clone size: .
D gene: .
CDR3 DNA: TGTGCCTGGAGCCGGGGGAACAATCAGCCCCAGCATTTT
CDR3 protein: CAWSRGNNQPQHF

V gene: TRBV20-1
J gene: TRBJ2-1
clone size: many
D gene: TRBD1
CDR3 DNA: TGCAGTGCTAGACCCAGCAGGGGGACCTACAATGAGCAGTTCTTC
CDR3 protein: CSARPSRGTYNEQFF

V gene: TRBV12-3/TRBV12-4
J gene: TRBJ1-2
clone size: .
D gene: .
CDR3 DNA: TGTGCCAGCAGTTCCCAGGGGTGGGGCTACACCTTC
CDR3 protein: CASSSQGWGYTF

V gene: TRBV7-9
J gene: TRBJ1-6
clone size: few
D gene: TRBD1
CDR3 DNA: TGTGCCAGCAGCCCACCCCGGGACAGGGTTAAGAGTTCACCCCTCCACTTT
CDR3 protein: CASSPPRDRVKSSPLHF

V gene: TRBV9
J gene: TRBJ2-1
clone size: once
D gene: .
CDR3 DNA: TGTGCCAGCAGCCTTGACCTCCTAGAGACCCAGTTCTTC
CDR3 protein: CASSLDLLETQFF

V gene: TRBV21-1
J gene: TRBJ1-5
clone size: .
D gene: .
CDR3 DNA: TGTGCCAGCACCACTCCAGAAACCGGGACAAGGATTAGGGGCAATCAGCCCCAGCATTTT
CDR3 protein: CASTTPETGTRIRGNQPQHF

V gene: TRBV4-2
J gene: TRBJ2-4
clone size: .
D gene: .
CDR3 DNA: TGTGCCAGCAGCCAGTATGACCAAACTCCCAAAAACATTCAGTACTTC
CDR3 protein: CASSQYDQTPKNIQYF

V gene: TRBV7-8
J gene: TRBJ1-1
clone size: .
D gene: .
CDR3 DNA: TGTGCCGGCAGCTTAGAACGGCCCGGGGGGAACACTGAAGCTTTCTTT
CDR3 protein: CAGSLERPGGNTEAFF

V gene: TRBV4-2
J gene: TRBJ1-6
clone size: few
D gene: .
CDR3 DNA: TGTGCCAGCAGCCAAGATCTTATGGGGACGAATTCACCCCTCCACTTT
CDR3 protein: CASSQDLMGTNSPLHF

V gene: TRBV5-8
J gene: TRBJ1-1
clone size: few
D gene: .
CDR3 DNA: TGTGCCAGCAGCTTGGCCGGAGTCCGGAACACTGAAGCTTTCTTT
CDR3 protein: CASSLAGVRNTEAFF

V gene: TRBV5-5
J gene: TRBJ2-7
clone size: few
D gene: .
CDR3 DNA: TGTGCCAGCAGCTCCAAGGCGGGCTACGAGCAGTACTTC
CDR3 protein: CASSSKAGYEQYF

V gene: TRBV7-3
J gene: TRBJ1-6
clone size: .
D gene: TRBD1
CDR3 DNA: TGTGCCAGCAGCTTACACCTACAGGGGGACTCACCCCTCCACTTT
CDR3 protein: CASSLHLQGDSPLHF

V gene: TRBV4-1
J gene: TRBJ2-1
clone size: few
D gene: TRBD2
CDR3 DNA: TGCGCCGGCAGCCAAGAGGGTCTAGCGGGGGTTTCTAGCTCCTACAATGAGCAGTTCTTC
CDR3 protein: CAGSQEGLAGVSSSYNEQFF

V gene: TRBV3-1
J gene: TRBJ1-1
clone size: few
D gene: TRBD1
CDR3 DNA: TGTGCCAGCAGCCTTCGACAGGGCCGCACTGAAGCTTTCTTT
CDR3 protein: CASSLRQGRTEAFF

V gene: TRBV30
J gene: TRBJ1-1
clone size: once
D gene: TRBD1
CDR3 DNA: TGTGCCCGGACGACAGGGGGGGGTACTGAAGCTTTCTTT
CDR3 protein: CARTTGGGTEAFF

V gene: TRBV7-8
J gene: TRBJ2-3
clone size: few
D gene: .
CDR3 DNA: TGTGCCAGCAGCCTAAGACTAGGGGATTTATTTGGCACAGATACGCAGTATTTT
CDR3 protein: CASSLRLGDLFGTDTQYF

V gene: TRBV5-6
J gene: TRBJ2-3
clone size: .
D gene: .
CDR3 DNA: TGTGCCAGCAGCTTGTTTATGGAGACAGATGCGCAGTATTTT
CDR3 protein: CASSLFMETDAQYF

V gene: TRBV15
J gene: TRBJ2-7
clone size: many
D gene: TRBD2
CDR3 DNA: TGTGCCACCAGCAGAGATGCGCTAGCGGGGAACCACGAGCAGTACTTC
CDR3 protein: CATSRDALAGNHEQYF

V gene: TRBV30
J gene: TRBJ2-7
clone size: .
D gene: .
CDR3 DNA: TGTGCCGGGAGTGAGGGGACTTTACCATACGACGAGCAGTACTTC
CDR3 protein: CAGSEGTLPYDEQYF

V gene: TRBV7-8
J gene: TRBJ1-2
clone size: .
D gene: .
CDR3 DNA: TGTGCCAGCAGCTTAGGTCATACGGGGAAATACTATGGCTACACCTTC
CDR3 protein: CASSLGHTGKYYGYTF

V gene: TRBV28
J gene: TRBJ2-7
clone size: many
D gene: .
CDR3 DNA: TGTGCCAGCAGTTTAACTCTCTTGTACGAGCAGTACTTC
CDR3 protein: CASSLTLLYEQYF

V gene: TRBV20-1
J gene: TRBJ2-7
clone size: few
D gene: .
CDR3 DNA: TGCAGTGCTGATGAAACAGGGATTAGCTACGAGCAGTACTTC
CDR3 protein: CSADETGISYEQYF

V gene: TRBV6-5
J gene: TRBJ2-1
clone size: many
D gene: .
CDR3 DNA: TGTGCCAGCAGGTCCGGGCGCAATGAGCAGTTCTTC
CDR3 protein: CASRSGRNEQFF

V gene: TRBV15
J gene: TRBJ2-3
clone size: .
D gene: .
CDR3 DNA: TGTGCCACCAGCAGAGATGACCGGGTACCCACAGATACGCAGTATTTT
CDR3 protein: CATSRDDRVPTDTQYF

V gene: TRBV28
J gene: TRBJ1-2
clone size: .
D gene: TRBD1
CDR3 DNA: TGTGCCAGCAGTTTCTCAGACAGGGTTCCTGGCTACACCTTC
CDR3 protein: CASSFSDRVPGYTF

V gene: TRBV28
J gene: TRBJ1-5
clone size: .
D gene: .
CDR3 DNA: TGTGCCAGCAGTTTGGGATCAGATAGCAATCAGCCCCAGCATTTT
CDR3 protein: CASSLGSDSNQPQHF

V gene: TRBV12-3/TRBV12-4
J gene: TRBJ2-1
clone size: many
D gene: .
CDR3 DNA: TGTGCCAGCAGCTCAGGGGACTACAATGAGCAGTTCTTC
CDR3 protein: CASSSGDYNEQFF

V gene: TRBV25-1
J gene: TRBJ1-4
clone size: .
D gene: TRBD1
CDR3 DNA: TGTGCCAGCAGTCCCACGACAGGGTGGGAAAAACTGTTTTTT
CDR3 protein: CASSPTTGWEKLFF

V gene: TRBV12-3/TRBV12-4
J gene: TRBJ1-2
clone size: many
D gene: TRBD1
CDR3 DNA: TGTGCCAGCAGCCTAAACAGGGGATCTGGCTACACCTTC
CDR3 protein: CASSLNRGSGYTF

V gene: TRBV28
J gene: TRBJ1-6
clone size: many
D gene: .
CDR3 DNA: TGTGCCAGCAGTCCAGGGCAGTTCTATAATTCACCCCTCCACTTT
CDR3 protein: CASSPGQFYNSPLHF

V gene: TRBV5-1
J gene: TRBJ2-5
clone size: .
D gene: TRBD1
CDR3 DNA: TGCGCCAGCAGCTCTCACCTTGTCCCGGGACAGGGTACGGAGGAGACCCAGTACTTC
CDR3 protein: CASSSHLVPGQGTEETQYF

V gene: TRBV12-3/TRBV12-4
J gene: TRBJ2-1
clone size: .
D gene: TRBD2
CDR3 DNA: TGTGCCAGCAGTTTGGGGGACTACGACTCCTACAATGAGCAGTTCTTC
CDR3 protein: CASSLGDYDSYNEQFF